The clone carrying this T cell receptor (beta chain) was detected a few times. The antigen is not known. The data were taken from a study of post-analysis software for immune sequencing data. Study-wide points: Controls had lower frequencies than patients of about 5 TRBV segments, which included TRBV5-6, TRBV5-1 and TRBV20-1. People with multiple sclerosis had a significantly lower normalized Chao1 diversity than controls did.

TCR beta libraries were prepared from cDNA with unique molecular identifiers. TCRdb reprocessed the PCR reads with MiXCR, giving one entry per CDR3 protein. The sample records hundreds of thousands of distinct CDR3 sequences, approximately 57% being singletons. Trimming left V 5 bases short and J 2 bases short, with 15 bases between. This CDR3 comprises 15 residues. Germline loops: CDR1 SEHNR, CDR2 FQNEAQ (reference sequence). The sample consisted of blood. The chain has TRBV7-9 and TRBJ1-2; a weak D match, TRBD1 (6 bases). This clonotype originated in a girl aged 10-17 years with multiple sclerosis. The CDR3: CASSPPGQPNYGYTF. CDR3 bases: TGTGCCAGCAGCCCCCCCGGACAGCCGAACTATGGCTACACCTTC.